What follows are 23 T cell receptor beta chains derived from one specimen sequenced in a study of cytomegalovirus exposure and HLA in healthy donors. The PCR was carried out with 60 Vbeta primers and 13 Jbeta primers. Produced via immunoSEQ multiplex PCR; TCRdb's table is partial and in-frame only. The sample lists 310,000 or so clones; over 85% were seen once. The sequenced sample consisted of PBMCs. Receptors originate from a woman aged 18-29 years in good health and CMV-seronegative.

The chain uses TRBV2 and TRBJ2-5; TRBD2 agrees at 9 bases. The CDR3 is 16 residues long. The germline V gene has CDR1 SNHLY and CDR2 FYNNEI. V lost 6 bases, J lost 1 base, and 9 bases stayed unmatched. CDR3 protein: CASSGGLAYGQETQYF. The CDR3 DNA sequence: TGTGCCAGCAGCGGGGGACTAGCCTACGGCCAAGAGACCCAGTACTTC.

The rearrangement joins TRBV30 to TRBJ2-2, with 8 bases matching TRBD2. The CDR3 has 14 residues. Looked up from germline, CDR1 is GTSNPN and CDR2 is SVGIG (reference sequence). V shed 5 bases and J 5 bases; nucleotides not matched to a gene: 7. The CDR3 bases are TGTGCCTGGTCCGGAGCGGGGGAGACCGGGGAGCTGTTTTTT. Protein product: CAWSGAGETGELFF.

The chain is built from TRBV5-4 and TRBJ2-5, with unresolved D. With 4 bases removed from V and 3 bases from J, the gap between germline ends came to 10 bases. Germline loops: CDR1 SGHNT, CDR2 YYREEE (reference sequence). The CDR3 sequence is 13 residues long. CDR3 region: CASSLDWEETQYF. The CDR3 DNA is TGTGCCAGCAGCCTCGACTGGGAAGAGACCCAGTACTTC.

The V and J genes are TRBV9 and TRBJ1-1, with 7 bases lining up with TRBD1. The CDR3 totals 15 residues. Germline CDR1 and CDR2: SGDLS and YYNGEE. J was trimmed by 4 bases and V by 2 bases; bases with no gene match: 8. The CDR3, as DNA: TGTGCCAGCAGCGTTATGACAGGGTCGAGCACTGAAGCTTTCTTT. This codes for CASSVMTGSSTEAFF.

The CDR3 protein is CASSEWGGGAEDTQYF. The CDR3 DNA reads TGTGCCAGCAGTGAATGGGGCGGGGGGGCCGAGGATACGCAGTATTTT. V usage is TRBV2 and J usage is TRBJ2-3; 9 bases are a match to TRBD2. Unmatched junction bases numbered 9, after V lost 2 bases and J lost 6 bases. The V gene's germline CDR1 is SNHLY and CDR2 FYNNEI. There are 16 residues in the CDR3.

V usage is TRBV2 and J usage is TRBJ1-2, with 9 nucleotides matching TRBD1. Germline V lookup: CDR1 SNHLY, CDR2 FYNNEI. Trimming took 8 bases from V and 4 from J; bases not matched to a gene: 8. This CDR3 has 14 residues. CDR3 in DNA: TGTGCCAGCGATATTACAGGGGGCGGCTATGGCTACACCTTC. Protein: CASDITGGGYGYTF.

This CDR3 is CASSFGLPQETQYF. For the CDR3, the DNA is TGTGCCAGCAGCTTCGGACTGCCCCAAGAGACCCAGTACTTC. V gene TRBV5-4 combines with J gene TRBJ2-5; the D gene is possibly TRBD2 (5 bases). CDR1 SGHNT and CDR2 YYREEE come from the germline V gene (reference sequence). The V end lost 2 bases, the J end lost 1 base, and 9 bases lay between the germline ends. The CDR3 loop spans 14 amino acids.

The chain is built from TRBV6-5 and TRBJ1-5; D is ambiguous. CDR1 is MNHEY and CDR2 is SVGAGI in the germline V gene. V lost 0 bases and J lost 6, with 6 bases in between. The CDR3 totals 13 residues. CDR3 loop: CASSYSASQPQHF. CDR3 in DNA: TGTGCCAGCAGTTACTCCGCGAGTCAGCCCCAGCATTTT.

The V gene is TRBV18, the J gene TRBJ1-6; D perhaps matches TRBD1 (6 bases). There are 17 residues in the CDR3. From germline, CDR1 is KGHSH and CDR2 LQKENI. V shed 2 bases and J shed 9 bases, with 20 bases lying between them. CDR3 nucleotides: TGTGCCAGCTCACCAGTACAGGGAAGCCCCTTGAGTTCACCCCTCCACTTT. This sequence encodes CASSPVQGSPLSSPLHF.

The V and J genes are TRBV7-9 and TRBJ1-3; TRBD1 matches 8 bases. The ends lost 4 bases at V and 4 bases at J; junction bases unmatched: 12. CDR3 length equals 17 residues. Germline V gene lookup returns CDR1 SEHNR and CDR2 FQNEAQ (reference sequence). CDR3: CASSYSTGGTLGNTIYF. CDR3 DNA sequence: TGTGCCAGCAGCTACTCTACAGGGGGGACCCTCGGAAACACCATATATTTT.

This clone has more than one count but fewer than ten. One end of the junction varies from germline; a read error may be responsible. This sequence joins TRBV7-9 and TRBJ1-6; a weak D match, TRBD1 (6 bases). The V gene's germline CDR1 is SEHNR and CDR2 FQNEAQ (reference sequence). The CDR3 has 15 residues. The CDR3 protein is CSSSAQQGVNSPLHF. The CDR3, as DNA: TGTTCCAGCAGCGCCCAACAGGGAGTGAATTCACCCCTCCACTTT.

The V and J genes are TRBV19 and TRBJ2-2; perhaps TRBD2 as D (7 bases). Deletions cut 5 bases from V and 3 bases from J, with 10 bases between. This CDR3 contains 14 residues. Per germline, CDR1 LNHDA and CDR2 SQIVND (reference sequence). The CDR3 sequence: CASSWGGYTGELFF. The CDR3 nucleotides are TGTGCCAGTAGTTGGGGGGGCTACACCGGGGAGCTGTTTTTT. The full variable domain, rest sourced from reference TRBV19 and TRBJ2-2, is DGGITQSPKYLFRKEGQNVTLSCEQNLNHDAMYWYRQDPGQGLRLIYYSQIVNDFQKGDIAEGYSVSREKKESFPLTVTSAQKNPTAFYLCASSWGGYTGELFFGEGSRLTVL.

Comments on this clone: Other DNA sequences in the same sample also yield this CDR3. CDR3 residues: CASSPPGQGIYGYTF. DNA for the CDR3: TGTGCCAGCTCACCACCGGGACAGGGCATCTATGGCTACACCTTC. The rearrangement uses TRBV18 and TRBJ1-2; 9 nucleotides match TRBD1. This CDR3 is 15 amino acids long. Germline values: CDR1 KGHSH, CDR2 LQKENI. With 0 bases clipped from V and 4 bases from J, the junction kept 3 bases outside the gene matches.

This chain uses TRBV5-1 with TRBJ1-3, with TRBD1 as a possible D gene (6 bases). The CDR3 has 15 amino acids. Germline CDR1 SGHRS, CDR2 YFSETQ. Trimming removed 4 bases at V and 2 bases at J, with 13 bases between. CDR3 in amino acids: CASSPVQGTGNTIYF. The CDR3, as DNA: TGCGCCAGCAGCCCAGTACAGGGTACTGGAAACACCATATATTTT. Variable domain in full (rest from reference TRBV5-1 and TRBJ1-3): KAGVTQTPRYLIKTRGQQVTLSCSPISGHRSVSWYQQTPGQGLQFLFEYFSETQRNKGNFPGRFSGRQFSNSRSEMNVSTLELGDSALYLCASSPVQGTGNTIYFGEGSWLTVV.

V usage is TRBV7-2 and J usage is TRBJ2-7, with D tentatively TRBD1 (5 bases). The ends were cut back, 1 base at V and 6 bases at J, with 22 bases in the middle. The CDR3 is 17 amino acids. Per germline, CDR1 SGHTA and CDR2 FQGNSA. DNA of the CDR3: TGTGCCAGCAGCTTAGGGCCACTTCAGGGCATGAAGGGCGAGCAGTACTTC. Amino acids: CASSLGPLQGMKGEQYF. The variable domain in full, with the rest retrieved from reference TRBV7-2 and TRBJ2-7, is GAGVSQSPSNKVTEKGKDVELRCDPISGHTALYWYRQSLGQGLEFLIYFQGNSAPDKSGLPSDRFSAERTGGSVSTLTIQRTQQEDSAVYLCASSLGPLQGMKGEQYFGPGTRLTVT.

The rearrangement links TRBV2 to TRBJ2-3, with D unclear. V dropped 6 bases and J dropped 4 bases, with 8 bases sitting between them. This CDR3 comprises 12 residues. Germline CDR1 SNHLY, CDR2 FYNNEI. The CDR3 nucleotides are TGTGCCAGCAGCCCCCTATCAGATACGCAGTATTTT. Translation: CASSPLSDTQYF.

The V gene is TRBV6-1, the J gene TRBJ2-7, with 12 bases lining up with TRBD2. J lost 3 bases, V lost 6 bases, and 6 bases had no gene match. The CDR3 runs 15 residues. Germline-derived CDR1 and CDR2 are MNHNS and SASEGT. Written as DNA, the CDR3 is TGTGCCAGCAGCTTACTAGCGGGGGGTGTCTACGAGCAGTACTTC. As protein: CASSLLAGGVYEQYF.

A single count supports this clone. The chain couples TRBV2 to TRBJ2-5; D is perhaps TRBD2 (5 bases). Trimming left V 8 bases short and J 3 bases short, with 13 bases between. This CDR3 comprises 13 residues. Germline values: CDR1 SNHLY, CDR2 FYNNEI. The CDR3 spells CASRREIKETQYF. The CDR3 nucleotides are TGTGCCAGCCGTCGGGAAATTAAAGAGACCCAGTACTTC.

The chain links TRBV5-8 to TRBJ1-4; possibly TRBD1 for D (6 bases). CDR3 length: 14 residues. Germline-derived CDR1 and CDR2 are SGHTS and YDEGEE. V was cut by 6 bases and J by 7 bases, with 16 bases left in between. CDR3: CASNSGESGEKLFF. The CDR3 nucleotides are TGTGCCAGCAACTCAGGGGAGTCAGGTGAAAAACTGTTTTTT.

This clone turned up a few times. Other DNA sequences in the same sample also yield this CDR3. The gene calls are TRBV7-2 and TRBJ2-1, with 12 bases matching TRBD2. The V and J ends lost 5 bases and 4 bases, in that order; junction bases with no gene match: 3. Germline values: CDR1 SGHTA, CDR2 FQGNSA. There are 15 residues in the CDR3. This CDR3 is CASSLTSGGYNEQFF. The CDR3 DNA reads TGTGCCAGCAGCCTGACTAGCGGGGGTTACAATGAGCAGTTCTTC.

This clone has a handful of counts. At one boundary the junction diverges from the germline segment, which might be a read error. V gene TRBV7-9 combines with J gene TRBJ1-2; 7 positions match TRBD1. The CDR3 spans 12 residues. The V gene's germline CDR1 is SEHNR and CDR2 FQNEAQ (reference sequence). This chain's CDR3 is CSSAQGQDGYTF. CDR3 nucleotides: TGTTCCAGTGCACAGGGGCAGGATGGCTACACCTTC. The whole variable domain, remainder taken from reference TRBV7-9 and TRBJ1-2, is DTGVSQNPRHKITKRGQNVTFRCDPISEHNRLYWYRQTLGQGPEFLTYFQNEAQLEKSRLLSDRFSAERPKGSFSTLEIQRTEQGDSAMYLCSSAQGQDGYTFGSGTRLTVV.

The chain employs TRBV5-1 and TRBJ2-1; TRBD2 matches 11 bases. CDR1 and CDR2 (germline): SGHRS, YFSETQ. The CDR3 loop spans 17 amino acids. Trimming removed 3 bases from V and 7 bases from J; junction bases left unmatched: 12. CDR3 coding DNA: TGCGCCAGCAGCTCCGATGTAGCGGGGGGGAGATTAAATGAGCAGTTCTTC. It translates to CASSSDVAGGRLNEQFF. Full variable domain (rest looked up from reference TRBV5-1 and TRBJ2-1): KAGVTQTPRYLIKTRGQQVTLSCSPISGHRSVSWYQQTPGQGLQFLFEYFSETQRNKGNFPGRFSGRQFSNSRSEMNVSTLELGDSALYLCASSSDVAGGRLNEQFFGPGTRLTVL.

The chain uses TRBV4-1 and TRBJ2-3; 8 nucleotides align to TRBD2. There are 15 residues in the CDR3. The junction had 6 bases not matched to a gene; V was cut back by 2 bases and J by 5 bases. Germline CDR1 and CDR2: MGHRA and YSYEKL. CDR3: CASSQRHSGEDTQYF. The CDR3 nucleotides are TGCGCCAGCAGCCAACGACATAGCGGGGAAGATACGCAGTATTTT.